These 6 T cell receptor beta chains were sequenced from one sample in a study of blood T cell repertoires in COVID-19. Sequencing used immunoSEQ multiplex PCR; TCRdb keeps in-frame clones, though not all of them. Among several thousand clones listed, 88% were seen once. The specimen was peripheral blood. These TCRs come from a human donor in a cohort sampled during active COVID-19.

The chain joins TRBV2 to TRBJ2-1; 11 positions agree with TRBD1. The CDR3 has 15 amino acids. The germline V gene has CDR1 SNHLY and CDR2 FYNNEI. The ends lost 4 bases at V and 4 bases at J; junction bases unmatched: 3. CDR3: CASSGDRGDYNEQFF. The CDR3 DNA sequence: TGTGCCAGCAGTGGGGACAGGGGGGATTACAATGAGCAGTTCTTC.

The chain has TRBV7-2 and TRBJ2-5, with a tentative D call TRBD2 (7 bases). The CDR3 is made up of 14 amino acids. The V gene lost 1 base and the J gene lost 5 bases, with 11 bases spanning the gap. Germline assignment: CDR1 SGHTA and CDR2 FQGNSA. DNA of the CDR3: TGTGCCAGCAGCTTAGGGGGGGGGCTGGAGACCCAGTACTTC. This translates into CASSLGGGLETQYF. Full variable domain (rest looked up from reference TRBV7-2 and TRBJ2-5): GAGVSQSPSNKVTEKGKDVELRCDPISGHTALYWYRQSLGQGLEFLIYFQGNSAPDKSGLPSDRFSAERTGGSVSTLTIQRTQQEDSAVYLCASSLGGGLETQYFGPGTRLLVL.

The V and J genes are TRBV7-9 and TRBJ1-1; no firm D call. The CDR3 has 11 amino acids. V shed 7 bases and J shed 3 bases, with 6 bases lying between them. Germline assignment: CDR1 SEHNR and CDR2 FQNEAQ (reference sequence). The DNA for the CDR3 is TGTGCCAGCACCTCCTACACTGAAGCTTTCTTT. This translates into CASTSYTEAFF.

The V and J genes are TRBV21-1 and TRBJ2-7; the tabulated D call, TRBD2, remains unverified against the DNA. TRBV21-1 counts as a pseudogene. The CDR3 runs to 16 residues. Here the CDR3 reads CASSLTGCGNRYEQYF. CDR3 coding DNA: TGTGCCAGCAGCCTGACCGGTTGCGGGAATCGTTACGAGCAGTACTTC.

The V and J genes are TRBV19 and TRBJ2-1; TRBD2 agrees at 10 bases. The CDR3 is 14 residues long. The V segment lost 6 bases and the J segment 6 bases; nucleotides outside the gene matches: 5. The germline V gene encodes CDR1 LNHDA and CDR2 SQIVND (reference sequence). The CDR3 sequence: CASRASGGLNEQFF. In DNA form, the CDR3 reads TGTGCCAGTAGAGCTAGCGGGGGACTCAATGAGCAGTTCTTC.

The V call is TRBV11-2, the J call TRBJ2-4; the match to TRBD2 covers 13 bases. The germline V gene encodes CDR1 SGHAT and CDR2 FQNNGV. Losses at the gene ends were 5 bases for V and 1 base for J; bases not matched to a gene: 8. The CDR3 length is 18 residues. Written as DNA, the CDR3 is TGTGCCAGCAGCCCCCGGACTAGCGGGGGTGGGGCCAAAAACATTCAGTACTTC. It is translated as CASSPRTSGGGAKNIQYF. Filled out from reference TRBV11-2 and TRBJ2-4, the complete variable domain reads EAGVAQSPRYKIIEKRQSVAFWCNPISGHATLYWYQQILGQGPKLLIQFQNNGVVDDSQLPKDRFSAERLKGVDSTLKIQPAKLEDSAVYLCASSPRTSGGGAKNIQYFGAGTRLSVL.